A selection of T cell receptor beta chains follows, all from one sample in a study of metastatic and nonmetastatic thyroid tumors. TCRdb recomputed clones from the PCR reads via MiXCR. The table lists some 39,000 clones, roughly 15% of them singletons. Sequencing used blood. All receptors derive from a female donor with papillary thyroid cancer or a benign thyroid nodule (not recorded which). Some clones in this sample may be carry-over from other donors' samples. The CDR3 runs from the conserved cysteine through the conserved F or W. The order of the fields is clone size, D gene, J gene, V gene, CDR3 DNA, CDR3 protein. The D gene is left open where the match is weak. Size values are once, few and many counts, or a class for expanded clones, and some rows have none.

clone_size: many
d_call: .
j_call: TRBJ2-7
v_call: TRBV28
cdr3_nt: TGTGCCAGCAGTTTACGCCCTGGGCACCACTACGAGCAGTACTTC
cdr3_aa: CASSLRPGHHYEQYF

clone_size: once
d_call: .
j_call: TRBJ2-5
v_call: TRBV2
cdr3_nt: TGTGCCAGCAGTCCCTGGGAAGGGCAGCCCGACCAAGAGACCCAGTACTTC
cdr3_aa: CASSPWEGQPDQETQYF

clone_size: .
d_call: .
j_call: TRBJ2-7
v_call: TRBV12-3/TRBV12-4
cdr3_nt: TGTGCCAGCAGCCGACAGTACGAGCAGTACTTC
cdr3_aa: CASSRQYEQYF

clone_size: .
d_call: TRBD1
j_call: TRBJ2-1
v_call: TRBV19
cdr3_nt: TGTGCCAGTATTCCGGGACAGGGGGCTTCGTATGAGCAGTTCTTC
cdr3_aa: CASIPGQGASYEQFF

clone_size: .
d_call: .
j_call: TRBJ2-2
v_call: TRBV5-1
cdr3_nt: TGCGCCAGCAGCTCCCAGGGGACCACCGGGGAGCTGTTTTTT
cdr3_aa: CASSSQGTTGELFF

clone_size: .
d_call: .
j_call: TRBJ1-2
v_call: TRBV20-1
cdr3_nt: TGCAGTGCTCCGAAAGACCGAGAAAGGCGCGGCATTAACTATGGCTACACCTTC
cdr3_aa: CSAPKDRERRGINYGYTF

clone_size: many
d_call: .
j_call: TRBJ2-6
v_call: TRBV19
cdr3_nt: TGTGCCAGTAGCCCAGGATGGTTTGGGGCCAACGTCCTGACTTTC
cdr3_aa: CASSPGWFGANVLTF

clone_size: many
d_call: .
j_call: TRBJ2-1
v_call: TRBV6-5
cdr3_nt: TGTGCCAGCAGTTACTCGATGGGCAGGGGGGTTGGCAATGAGCAGTTCTTC
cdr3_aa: CASSYSMGRGVGNEQFF

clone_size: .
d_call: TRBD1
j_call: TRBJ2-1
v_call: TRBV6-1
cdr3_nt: TGTGCCACCGGACAGGGTAGTGAGCAGTTCTTC
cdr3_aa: CATGQGSEQFF

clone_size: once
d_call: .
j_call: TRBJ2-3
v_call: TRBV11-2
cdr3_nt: TGTGCCAGCAGCTTATACGGGGTGCTCTTCACAGATACGCAGTATTTT
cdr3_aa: CASSLYGVLFTDTQYF

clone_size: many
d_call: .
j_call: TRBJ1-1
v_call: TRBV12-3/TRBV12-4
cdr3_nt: TGTGCCAGCATACGGCTCGGCGTCCCTGAAGCTTTCTTT
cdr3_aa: CASIRLGVPEAFF

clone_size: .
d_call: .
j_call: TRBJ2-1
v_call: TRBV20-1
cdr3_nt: TGCAGTGCTAGAGAAAGCCTACGAAACTCCGGGACCTCTCAAGCCTACAATGAGCAGTTCTTC
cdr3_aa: CSARESLRNSGTSQAYNEQFF

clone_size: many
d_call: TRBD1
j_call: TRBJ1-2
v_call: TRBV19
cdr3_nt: TGTGCCAGTAGTATGAAGACAGGGGCTAACTATGGCTACACCTTC
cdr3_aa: CASSMKTGANYGYTF

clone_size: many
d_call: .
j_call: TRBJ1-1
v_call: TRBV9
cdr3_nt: TGTGCCAGCAGCGTAGAGGGGGTTACTGAAGCTTTCTTT
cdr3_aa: CASSVEGVTEAFF

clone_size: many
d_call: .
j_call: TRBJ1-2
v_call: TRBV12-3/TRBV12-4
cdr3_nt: TGTGCCAGCACTTACAGGGAGAAAGGGTATGGCTACACCTTC
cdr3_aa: CASTYREKGYGYTF

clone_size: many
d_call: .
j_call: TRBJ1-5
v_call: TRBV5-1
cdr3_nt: TGCGCCAGCAGTTCAGGGGAGAATCAGCCCCAGCATTTT
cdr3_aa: CASSSGENQPQHF

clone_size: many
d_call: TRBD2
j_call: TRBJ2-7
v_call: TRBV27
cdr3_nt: TGTGCCAGCCCTATTAGCGGGGAGACCTACGAGCAGTACTTC
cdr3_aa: CASPISGETYEQYF

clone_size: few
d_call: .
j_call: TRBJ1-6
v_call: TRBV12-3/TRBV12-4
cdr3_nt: TGTGCCAGCAGCCAAGGTGGTTCACCCCTCCACTTT
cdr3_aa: CASSQGGSPLHF

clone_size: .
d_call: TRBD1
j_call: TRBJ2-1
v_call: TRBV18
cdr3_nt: TGTGCCAGCGCCTCACAGGGGGGCAGCAACAATGAGCAGTTCTTC
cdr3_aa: CASASQGGSNNEQFF

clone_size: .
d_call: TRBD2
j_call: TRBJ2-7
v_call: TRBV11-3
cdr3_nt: TGTGCCAGCAGTCTCTCATCTGCGGGGGTCCACGAGCAGTACTTC
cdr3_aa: CASSLSSAGVHEQYF

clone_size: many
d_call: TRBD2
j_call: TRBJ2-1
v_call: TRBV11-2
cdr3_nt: TGTGCCAGCAGCTTACTTAGCGGGAGGGATTCCTACAATGAGCAGTTCTTC
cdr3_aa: CASSLLSGRDSYNEQFF

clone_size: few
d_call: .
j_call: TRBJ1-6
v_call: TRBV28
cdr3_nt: TGTGCCAGCTTGGACCCGTACAGTGTTCCGATCGTACCCCTCCACTTT
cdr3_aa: CASLDPYSVPIVPLHF

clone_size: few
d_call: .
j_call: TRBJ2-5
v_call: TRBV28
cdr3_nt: TGTGCCAGCAGCGCCCCTTCACGCCAAGAGACCCAGTACTTC
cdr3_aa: CASSAPSRQETQYF

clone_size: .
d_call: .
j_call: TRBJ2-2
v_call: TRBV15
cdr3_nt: TGTGCCACCAGCCCCCGGGGAGGGGGGCGCTGGGAGCTGTTTTTT
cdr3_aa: CATSPRGGGRWELFF

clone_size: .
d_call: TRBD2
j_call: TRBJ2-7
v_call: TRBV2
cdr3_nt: TGTGCCAGCAGTGGGTCTCGAGGGACTATCGTGGTTCAGGCCTACGAGCAGTACTTC
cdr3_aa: CASSGSRGTIVVQAYEQYF

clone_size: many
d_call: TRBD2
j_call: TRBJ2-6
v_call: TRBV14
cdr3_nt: TGTGCCAGCAGCCCCCTAGCAACTAGCGGGAGCTCTGGGGCCAACGTCCTGACTTTC
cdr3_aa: CASSPLATSGSSGANVLTF

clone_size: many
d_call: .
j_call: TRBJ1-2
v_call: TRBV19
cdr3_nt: TGTGCCAGTAGTATGCTACAGGCCGCCTGGGGCTACACCTTC
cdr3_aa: CASSMLQAAWGYTF

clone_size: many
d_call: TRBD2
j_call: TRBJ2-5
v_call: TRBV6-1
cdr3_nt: TGTGCCAGCGGGAGGGAGGGAACCCAGTACTTC
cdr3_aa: CASGREGTQYF

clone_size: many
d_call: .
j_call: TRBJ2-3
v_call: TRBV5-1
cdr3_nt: TGCGCCAGCAGCTTGGGGCACCCTTTCGCAGATACGCAGTATTTT
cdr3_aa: CASSLGHPFADTQYF

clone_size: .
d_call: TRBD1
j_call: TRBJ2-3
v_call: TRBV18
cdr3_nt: TGTGCCAGCTCACCACCCACAGGGGGCGGCACAGATACGCAGTATTTT
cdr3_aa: CASSPPTGGGTDTQYF

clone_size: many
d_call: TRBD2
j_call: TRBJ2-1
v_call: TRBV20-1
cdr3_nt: TGCAGTGCTCCCGGGACTAGCGCGTACAATGAGCAGTTCTTC
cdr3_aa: CSAPGTSAYNEQFF

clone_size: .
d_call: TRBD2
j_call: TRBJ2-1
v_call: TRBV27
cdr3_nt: TGTGCCAGCAGTTTATCACTAGCGGGGTCTCGATACAATGAGCAGTTCTTC
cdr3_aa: CASSLSLAGSRYNEQFF

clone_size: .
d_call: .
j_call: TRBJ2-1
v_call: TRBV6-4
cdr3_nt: TGTGCCAGCACCACCTCGCGGGCTTACTCCTACAGTGAGCAGTTCTTC
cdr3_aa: CASTTSRAYSYSEQFF